This T cell receptor (beta chain) came from a study of blood T cells in healthy people across ages. The authors ran a second PCR of 7 to 11 cycles using a sample-barcoded 5' primer and a J-beta primer mix. MiXCR was run by TCRdb on the 5' RACE reads, yielding one entry per CDR3 protein. The data show 1.5 million to 2 million distinct CDR3 sequences, around half seen once. The V and J ends lost 6 bases and 4 bases, in that order; junction bases with no gene match: 8. From germline, CDR1 is DFQATT and CDR2 SNEGSKA (reference sequence). This CDR3 region has 13 residues. In terms of origin and age, donors were healthy Caucasian individuals from Russia aged about 6 to 90. Each sample yielded at least 6.5 million isolated PBMCs. Total RNA was extracted at no less than 5 micrograms per sample.

The genes are TRBV20-1 and TRBJ2-7; TRBD1 matches at 8 bases. Material for sequencing was blood. The sequence was collected from a woman in her thirties or forties in good health. The CDR3 loop is CSAKDREWYEQYF. The DNA of the CDR3 is TGCAGTGCCAAGGACAGGGAGTGGTACGAGCAGTACTTC.